This T cell receptor beta chain was recovered during a study of OX40 agonist ivuxolimab in advanced cancers. About the study as a whole: The costimulatory receptor OX40 (CD134) was targeted by ivuxolimab, a fully human IgG2 agonistic monoclonal antibody. The dose-escalation cohort was around 84% male with a mean age of about 58 years, ranging from roughly 23 to 79. Prior anti-PD-1, anti-PD-L1 or anti-CTLA-4 therapy was permitted, and checkpoint inhibitors had been received by roughly 42% of dose-escalation patients. The monotherapy dose-escalation portion (N of about 50 patients) of the phase I ivuxolimab trial is reported in the paper. The purpose of peripheral TCRbeta sequencing was to test whether ivuxolimab changed TCR sequence diversity and led to clonal T-cell expansion. Of the roughly 51 patients in dose escalation, about 20 had hepatocellular carcinoma, approximately 15 had melanoma, 9 had renal cell carcinoma and 9 had head and neck cancer. Intravenous ivuxolimab was administered to patients every 2 weeks at six dose levels: 0.01, 0.1, 0.3, 1.5, 3 and 10 mg/kg. Partial responses occurred in three dose-escalation patients, of whom one had hepatocellular carcinoma and two had cutaneous melanoma. The research as a whole found: The antigen specificity of the peripheral T cells that underwent clonal expansion was not determined. In partial responders in the 0.1-3.0 mg/kg groups, normalized peripheral clonal expansion was found to be among the lowest, especially among CD8+ T cells. Low levels of normalized T-cell clonal expansion were also seen in some patients who did not respond. On average, CD8+ T cells showed more expanded clones than CD4+ T cells after ivuxolimab. At doses of 0.1 to 3.0 mg/kg, clonal expansion of both CD4+ and CD8+ blood T cells was observed from baseline to week 6.

Genomic DNA was isolated from the sorted cells so that the TCRbeta CDR3 region could be sequenced. The immunoSEQ Assay was used to sequence the TCRbeta CDR3 regions. TCRdb stores this immuneACCESS table with in-frame sequences only. Part of the clones is absent; in the studies checked, under half of the shortfall reflects unresolved V genes, and no reason is known for the rest. The sample includes around 60,000 clones, with over 90% observed a single time. Roughly 25% of the sample is taken by the ten largest. Patients with a history of autoimmune disease or receiving systemic immunosuppression were excluded from the trial. Peripheral blood for TCR sequencing was collected from all dose cohorts at baseline, on cycle 4 day 1, and on cycle 7 day 1. Samples were obtained from an open-label, multicenter, first-in-human phase I dose-escalation trial of ivuxolimab. The trial enrolled adults with locally advanced or metastatic head and neck squamous cell, hepatocellular, melanoma or renal cell carcinoma. Before TCR sequencing, CD4+ and CD8+ T cells were separately sorted from peripheral blood.

Comments on this clone: Its cognate antigen has yet to be identified. No per-base quality is available; no much larger clone lies one base away.

V is reduced by 3 bases and J by 0 bases, leaving a spacing of 9 bases between them. The CDR1 and CDR2 encoded by the germline V gene are MDHEN and SYDVKM. The CDR3 numbers 15 residues from cysteine through phenylalanine. Only the CDR3 part of the read is kept: 45 bases, read in frame from the first base. The material sequenced was CD4+ or CD8+ T cells sorted from blood, taken in a trial of the OX40 agonist ivuxolimab. The rearranged chain carries TRBV28 and TRBJ2-1; no D gene is confidently identified. The sequence was collected from an adult with an advanced solid tumor such as melanoma, head and neck, liver or kidney cancer. The nucleotide sequence reads as follows: TGTGCCAGCAGTTTGCCGCAGGACTCCTACAATGAGCAGTTCTTC. This translates into CASSLPQDSYNEQFF.